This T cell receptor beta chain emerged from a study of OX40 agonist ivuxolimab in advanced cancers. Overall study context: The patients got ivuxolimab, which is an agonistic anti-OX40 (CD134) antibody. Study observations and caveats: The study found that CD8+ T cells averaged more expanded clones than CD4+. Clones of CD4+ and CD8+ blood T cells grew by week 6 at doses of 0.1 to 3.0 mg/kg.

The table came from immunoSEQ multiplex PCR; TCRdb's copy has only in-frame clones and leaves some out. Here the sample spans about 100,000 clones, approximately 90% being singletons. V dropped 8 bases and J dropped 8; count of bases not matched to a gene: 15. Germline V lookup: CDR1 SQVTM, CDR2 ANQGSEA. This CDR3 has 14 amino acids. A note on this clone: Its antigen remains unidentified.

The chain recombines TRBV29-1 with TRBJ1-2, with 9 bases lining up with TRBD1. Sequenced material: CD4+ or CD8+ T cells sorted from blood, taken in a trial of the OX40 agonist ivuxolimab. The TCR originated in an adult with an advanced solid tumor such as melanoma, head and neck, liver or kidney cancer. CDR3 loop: CSCLGLQGAKGYTF. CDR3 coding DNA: TGCAGCTGCCTCGGTTTACAGGGGGCGAAAGGCTACACCTTC.